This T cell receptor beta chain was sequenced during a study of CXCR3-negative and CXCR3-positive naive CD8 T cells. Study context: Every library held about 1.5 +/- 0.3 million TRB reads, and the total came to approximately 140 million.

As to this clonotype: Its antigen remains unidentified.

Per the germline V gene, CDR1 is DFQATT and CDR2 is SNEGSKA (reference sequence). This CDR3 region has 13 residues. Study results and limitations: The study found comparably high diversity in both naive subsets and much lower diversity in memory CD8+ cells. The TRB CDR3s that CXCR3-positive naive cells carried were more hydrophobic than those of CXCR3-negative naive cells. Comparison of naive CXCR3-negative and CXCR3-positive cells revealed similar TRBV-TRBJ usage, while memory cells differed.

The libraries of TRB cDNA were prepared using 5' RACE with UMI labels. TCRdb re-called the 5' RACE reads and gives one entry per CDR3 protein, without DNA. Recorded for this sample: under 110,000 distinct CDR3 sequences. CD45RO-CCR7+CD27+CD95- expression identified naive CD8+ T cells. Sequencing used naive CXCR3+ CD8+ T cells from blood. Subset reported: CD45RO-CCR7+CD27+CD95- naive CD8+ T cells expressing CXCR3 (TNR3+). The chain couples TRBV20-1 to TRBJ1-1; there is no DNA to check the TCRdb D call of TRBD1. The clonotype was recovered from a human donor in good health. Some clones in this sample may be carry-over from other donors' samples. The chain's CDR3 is CSKTQGRNTGAFF.